This T cell receptor beta chain was sequenced for a study of PD-1 blockade in classical Hodgkin lymphoma. TCRdb keeps only in-frame clones here, not all; method: immunoSEQ multiplex PCR. The sample carries 57,000 or so clones, about 87% recorded once. No patient escaped relapse after autologous stem cell transplantation, and brentuximab vedotin exposure varied. Study findings and constraints: Reported findings placed baseline TCR diversity lower in newly diagnosed patients (compared with healthy donors). The study found that TCR diversity rose significantly by C4D1 in CD4+ but not CD8+ cells. Patients starting nivolumab less than 1 year after ASCT had lower diversity and were excluded from later analyses.

Of note for this clone: What it recognizes is unknown.

This receptor was obtained from a human donor with classical Hodgkin lymphoma. Sequences were derived from peripheral blood mononuclear cells (PBMCs), sampled at baseline.

Written as DNA, the CDR3 is TGTGCCAGCTCAAGAAGGACTAGCGGGGGGTCGGATGAGCAGTTCTTC. Translated, it gives CASSRRTSGGSDEQFF. The V call is TRBV18, the J call TRBJ2-1, with 14 bases matching TRBD2. Germline V lookup: CDR1 KGHSH, CDR2 LQKENI. Losses at the gene ends were 5 bases for V and 8 bases for J; bases not matched to a gene: 8. This CDR3 is built from 16 residues.